The TCR beta chain described here comes from a study of cytomegalovirus exposure and HLA in healthy donors. Trimming shortened V by 0 bases and J by 1 base, and 12 bases separated the two germline ends. CDR1 and CDR2 (germline): SEHNR, FQNEAQ (reference sequence). The CDR3 has 16 residues. 60 Vbeta and 13 Jbeta primers were used in PCR. Sequenced by immunoSEQ multiplex PCR; TCRdb stores in-frame clones only, minus some. The profile shows 65,000 or so clones, more than 75% of them singletons. The material sequenced was PBMCs. The J gene is TRBJ2-5, the V gene TRBV7-9, with no clear D. The clonotype comes from a girl aged 5-17 years in good health and CMV-seropositive. This CDR3 reads CASSLALSSSQETQYF. The CDR3 DNA follows: TGTGCCAGCAGCTTAGCGCTTTCGAGTTCCCAAGAGACCCAGTACTTC.